The clone carrying this TCR beta chain was seen repeatedly, ten times or more. Its specificity is unknown. Molecules of cDNA were individually given unique molecular identifiers that were attached to them. MiXCR was run by TCRdb on the 5' RACE reads, yielding one entry per CDR3 protein. Seen here are more than 25,000 distinct CDR3 sequences, about 4.6% observed once, and the top ten hold over 10%. This sample is part of a study of early T cells in non-severe SARS-CoV-2 infection. On the study more broadly: Sequencing was performed on bulk RNA from unsorted whole blood, leaving chains unpaired.

Germline CDR1 reads SGDLS; CDR2 reads YYNGEE. The CDR3 extends over 15 amino acids. V shed 0 bases, J shed 3 bases, and the junction held 2 bases outside the gene matches. Overall study findings and caveats: Anti-spike CD8 responses were favored by VDJdb matching, which missed private and CD4 specificities.

Source material: whole blood. This clonotype originated in an adult who was a healthcare worker with PCR-confirmed SARS-CoV-2 infection or an uninfected control (not recorded which). The rearrangement uses TRBV9 and TRBJ2-5, with 10 nucleotides matching TRBD2. CDR3 region: CASSVAGTSEETQYF. The CDR3 DNA sequence: TGTGCCAGCAGCGTAGCCGGGACTAGCGAAGAGACCCAGTACTTC.